The subject of this entry is one TCR beta chain. Profiling relied on immunoSEQ multiplex PCR, and the TCRdb table lists in-frame clones only, not all of them. Here the sample spans 50,000 or so clones, approximately 93% being singletons. The CDR3 runs to 15 residues. CDR1 is SGHAT, CDR2 FQNNGV, per germline. Between the trimmed V and J ends, which lost 0 bases and 1 base, there was a span of 10 bases. This specimen comes from a study of control samples from healthy donors and cancer patients. The material sequenced was PBMCs. The clonotype comes from a woman aged 45-65 years with head and neck cancer. The chain joins TRBV11-2 to TRBJ2-7; perhaps TRBD2 as D (5 bases). The CDR3 region has the DNA TGTGCCAGCAGCTTAGAAAGCGGCGGGTCCTACGAGCAGTACTTC. The encoded protein is CASSLESGGSYEQYF.